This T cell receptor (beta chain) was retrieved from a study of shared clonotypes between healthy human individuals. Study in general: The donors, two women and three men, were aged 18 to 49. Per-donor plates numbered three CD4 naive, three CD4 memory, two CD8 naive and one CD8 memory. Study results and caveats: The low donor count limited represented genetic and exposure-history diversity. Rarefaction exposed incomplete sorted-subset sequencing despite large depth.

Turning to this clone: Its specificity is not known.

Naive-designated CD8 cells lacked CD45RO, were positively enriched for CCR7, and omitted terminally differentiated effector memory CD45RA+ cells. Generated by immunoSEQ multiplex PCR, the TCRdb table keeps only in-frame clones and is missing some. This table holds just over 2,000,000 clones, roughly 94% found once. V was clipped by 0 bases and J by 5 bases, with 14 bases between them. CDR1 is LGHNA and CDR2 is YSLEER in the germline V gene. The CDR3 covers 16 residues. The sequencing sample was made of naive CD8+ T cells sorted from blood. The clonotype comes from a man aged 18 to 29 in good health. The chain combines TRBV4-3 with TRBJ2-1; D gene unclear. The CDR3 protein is CASSQDPSEVDNEQFF. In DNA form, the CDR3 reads TGCGCCAGCAGCCAAGACCCTTCTGAAGTCGACAATGAGCAGTTCTTC.